These 14 T cell receptor beta chains originate from one sample sequenced in a study of T cells after yellow fever vaccination. TCRdb recomputed calls from the 5' RACE reads with MiXCR, one row per CDR3 protein. Of 510,000 or so distinct CDR3 sequences in the sample, 15% to 20% were seen once. The sample here was PBMCs, taken 15 days after the yellow fever booster vaccination. Receptor source: a man aged 30 to 39 who received the YFV17D yellow fever vaccine.

The chain has TRBV15 and TRBJ2-7; D remains unclear. The germline V and J ends were trimmed by 0 bases and 12 bases, with 9 bases remaining between them. The CDR3 has 11 amino acids. Germline CDR1 is LNHNV and CDR2 is YYDKDF (reference sequence). The CDR3 sequence is CATSREDTRYF. In DNA form, the CDR3 reads TGTGCCACCAGCAGAGAGGATACCCGGTACTTC. Full variable domain (rest looked up from reference TRBV15 and TRBJ2-7): DAMVIQNPRYQVTQFGKPVTLSCSQTLNHNVMYWYQQKSSQAPKLLFHYYDKDFNNEADTPDNFQSRRPNTSFCFLDIRSPGLGDTAMYLCATSREDTRYFGPGTRLTVT.

This clonotype was seen a handful of times. This rearrangement joins TRBV4-2 to TRBJ2-7, with D possibly being TRBD2 (6 bases). The CDR3 totals 15 residues. Germline V lookup: CDR1 LGHNA, CDR2 YNFKEQ. V dropped 2 bases and J dropped 1 base, with 12 bases sitting between them. Here the CDR3 DNA reads TGTGCCAGCAGCCAAAGCAGCGGGCAATCCTACGAGCAGTACTTC. Its protein is CASSQSSGQSYEQYF.

This clonotype has at least ten counts. One junction end does not reproduce the germline sequence, and a read error may be involved. The chain employs TRBV5-1 and TRBJ2-1; 9 nucleotides match TRBD2. Germline CDR1 is SGHRS and CDR2 is YFSETQ. The CDR3 is 15 amino acids. CDR3 in amino acids: CASSLTSGPYNEQFF. In DNA, the CDR3 is TGTGCCAGCAGCTTGACTAGCGGCCCCTACAATGAGCAGTTCTTC.

V is TRBV5-6 and J is TRBJ2-2; 14 nucleotides match TRBD2. Germline V gene lookup returns CDR1 SGHDT and CDR2 YYEEEE. The trim removed 3 bases at V and 6 bases at J, leaving 4 bases unmatched. The CDR3 sequence is 16 residues long. This CDR3 is CASSSGLAGGSGELFF. CDR3 in DNA: TGTGCCAGCAGCTCTGGACTAGCGGGAGGATCCGGGGAGCTGTTTTTT. Full variable domain (remainder filled in from reference TRBV5-6 and TRBJ2-2): DAGVTQSPTHLIKTRGQQVTLRCSPKSGHDTVSWYQQALGQGPQFIFQYYEEEERQRGNFPDRFSGHQFPNYSSELNVNALLLGDSALYLCASSSGLAGGSGELFFGEGSRLTVL.

In this sample, this clonotype turned up a few times. The chain carries TRBV5-1 and TRBJ1-5; TRBD1 matches at 9 bases. Germline V CDR1 and CDR2: SGHRS, YFSETQ. CDR3 size: 15 residues. The J segment lost 6 bases and the V segment lost 3 bases, leaving 7 bases of the junction unmatched. In DNA, the CDR3 is TGCGCCAGCAGCTCTGATGGACAGGGGAGTCAGCCCCAGCATTTT. It codes for CASSSDGQGSQPQHF.

J is TRBJ1-5 and V is TRBV19; a weak D match, TRBD1 (6 bases). V was clipped by 3 bases and J by 2 bases, with 11 bases between them. The CDR3 sequence is 15 residues long. Germline-derived CDR1 and CDR2 are LNHDA and SQIVND (reference sequence). The CDR3 nucleotides read TGTGCCAGTAGTATGAGGGCAGGGGGCAATCAGCCCCAGCATTTT. Its protein is CASSMRAGGNQPQHF.

V gene TRBV27 combines with J gene TRBJ2-5; D is tentatively TRBD1 or TRBD2 (5 bases each). The length of the CDR3 is 14 residues. The ends were cut back, 3 bases at V and 4 bases at J, with 12 bases in the middle. Per the germline V gene, CDR1 is MNHEY and CDR2 is SMNVEV (reference sequence). CDR3 sequence: CASSFGASPETQYF. The CDR3 DNA reads TGTGCCAGCAGTTTCGGGGCTAGTCCAGAGACCCAGTACTTC.

The genes are TRBV29-1 and TRBJ2-1, with TRBD2 identical over 12 bases. Germline lookup yields CDR1 SQVTM and CDR2 ANQGSEA. V trimming: 6 bases; J trimming: 13 bases; junction bases outside the gene matches: 16. This CDR3 is 15 amino acids long. This CDR3 is CSVSPWTSGAPFQFF. The CDR3 DNA is TGCAGCGTGTCCCCTTGGACTAGCGGGGCCCCATTTCAGTTCTTC.

This clonotype showed up many times. The V gene is TRBV18, the J gene TRBJ1-6, with D tentatively TRBD1 (5 bases). The CDR3 has 15 amino acids. V was trimmed by 1 base and J by 8 bases, leaving 12 bases between them. The germline V gene has CDR1 KGHSH and CDR2 LQKENI. This CDR3 is CASSPHEGSDSPLHF. The CDR3 bases are TGTGCCAGCTCACCACATGAGGGGTCCGATTCACCCCTCCACTTT.

The CDR3 protein is CASGLATGSNSGNTIYF. CDR3 nucleotide sequence: TGTGCCAGCGGACTAGCGACAGGGTCTAACTCTGGAAACACCATATATTTT. This chain links TRBV6-1 with TRBJ1-3, with TRBD1 matching 7 bases. The length of the CDR3 is 17 residues. CDR1 is MNHNS, CDR2 SASEGT, per germline. The V gene end was trimmed by 8 bases and the J gene end by 0 bases; junction bases not matched to a gene: 13.

This clonotype has ten or more counts. The chain employs TRBV5-1 and TRBJ2-2, with unresolved D. Trimming left V 5 bases short and J 4 bases short, with 9 bases between. The CDR3 extends over 13 amino acids. CDR1 is SGHRS, CDR2 YFSETQ, per germline. CDR3 region: CASSTEFTGELFF. The DNA of the CDR3 is TGCGCCAGCAGTACAGAATTCACCGGGGAGCTGTTTTTT.

The CDR3 DNA reads TGTGCCAGCAGTGAATTCAGTGTTGCCAGGCAAGAGACCCAGTACTTC. Its protein product is CASSEFSVARQETQYF. J is TRBJ2-5 and V is TRBV6-1; D not resolved. The CDR3 spans 16 residues. Germline V CDR1 and CDR2: MNHNS, SASEGT. Trimming took 2 bases from V and 2 from J, leaving 15 bases between them.

V usage is TRBV11-2 and J usage is TRBJ2-1; D is uncertain. Deletions cut 5 bases from V and 6 bases from J, with 11 bases between. CDR1 is SGHAT, CDR2 FQNNGV, per germline. The CDR3 consists of 13 residues. The chain's CDR3 is CASSPGYVNEQFF. CDR3 nucleotides: TGTGCCAGCAGCCCTGGGTACGTCAATGAGCAGTTCTTC. The full variable domain, with the rest looked up from reference TRBV11-2 and TRBJ2-1, is EAGVAQSPRYKIIEKRQSVAFWCNPISGHATLYWYQQILGQGPKLLIQFQNNGVVDDSQLPKDRFSAERLKGVDSTLKIQPAKLEDSAVYLCASSPGYVNEQFFGPGTRLTVL.

The V and J genes are TRBV7-3 and TRBJ2-1; D unclear. The CDR3 length is 17 residues. Germline lookup yields CDR1 SGHTA and CDR2 FQGTGA. The V end was cut by 2 bases, the J end by 0 bases, with 14 bases between. The chain's CDR3 is CASSLDGRKASYNEQFF. The CDR3 region has the DNA TGTGCCAGCAGCTTAGATGGCCGGAAGGCCTCCTACAATGAGCAGTTCTTC.